Listed below are T cell receptor beta chains from one sample, sequenced in a study of blood T cell repertoires in COVID-19. TCRdb's copy holds only in-frame clones and misses some; the assay was immunoSEQ multiplex PCR. The data hold 98,000 or so clones, with under 90% observed a single time. Sequencing was performed on peripheral blood. The source is a man between 60 and 70 years old with COVID-19, enrolled during active disease. Both conserved end residues are trimmed from each CDR3. Fields, in order: J gene, V gene, CDR3 protein.

j_gene: TRBJ2-5
v_gene: TRBV5-8
CDR3aa: ASSLGGGDRQETQY

j_gene: TRBJ1-4
v_gene: TRBV30
CDR3aa: AWSRQINEKLF

j_gene: TRBJ1-1
v_gene: TRBV11-2
CDR3aa: ASSSEGKGTEAF

j_gene: TRBJ2-7
v_gene: TRBV6-1
CDR3aa: ASSEWASGTYEQY

j_gene: TRBJ1-2
v_gene: TRBV29-1
CDR3aa: SVEGRYGYT

j_gene: TRBJ2-7
v_gene: TRBV6-1
CDR3aa: ASSDGTGGSYEQY

j_gene: TRBJ2-3
v_gene: TRBV20-1
CDR3aa: SASQGVDTQY

j_gene: TRBJ2-5
v_gene: TRBV5-1
CDR3aa: ASSEDQETQY

j_gene: TRBJ2-2
v_gene: TRBV5-1
CDR3aa: ASSPEGLAGGPVNGELF

j_gene: TRBJ1-2
v_gene: TRBV27
CDR3aa: ASSPYFPTANYGYT

j_gene: TRBJ2-5
v_gene: TRBV7-2
CDR3aa: ASSTGQQETQY

j_gene: TRBJ1-5
v_gene: TRBV21-1
CDR3aa: ASSYRGMVSNQPQH

j_gene: TRBJ2-7
v_gene: TRBV27
CDR3aa: ASSLGRGYYEQY

j_gene: TRBJ2-5
v_gene: TRBV25-1
CDR3aa: ASSESAGAQETQY

j_gene: TRBJ1-5
v_gene: TRBV24-1
CDR3aa: ATSDRTGNSNQPQH

j_gene: TRBJ2-7
v_gene: TRBV5-7
CDR3aa: ASSRDREEYEQY

j_gene: TRBJ1-2
v_gene: TRBV19
CDR3aa: ASTNNGQFSNYGYT

j_gene: TRBJ1-2
v_gene: TRBV21-1
CDR3aa: ASSKWQGASKGYT

j_gene: TRBJ2-5
v_gene: TRBV11-1
CDR3aa: ASSSGVGLQETQY

j_gene: TRBJ1-1
v_gene: TRBV30
CDR3aa: AWDGTGDEAF

j_gene: TRBJ2-5
v_gene: TRBV4-1
CDR3aa: ASSPTGTGAQETQY

j_gene: TRBJ1-1
v_gene: TRBV7-9
CDR3aa: ASSSNSGALTEAF

j_gene: TRBJ2-1
v_gene: TRBV11-1
CDR3aa: ASSLAGTGGAYEQF

j_gene: TRBJ2-5
v_gene: TRBV6-1
CDR3aa: ASSEWRAGAWQETQY

j_gene: TRBJ1-1
v_gene: TRBV28
CDR3aa: ASSIPRTLDTEAF

j_gene: TRBJ1-1
v_gene: TRBV19
CDR3aa: ASSIGTEDTEAF

j_gene: TRBJ1-5
v_gene: TRBV4-2
CDR3aa: ASSQSLNQPQH

j_gene: TRBJ2-2
v_gene: TRBV9
CDR3aa: ASREGGADTGELF

j_gene: TRBJ2-1
v_gene: TRBV7-2
CDR3aa: ASSSSVYNEQF

j_gene: TRBJ2-5
v_gene: TRBV21-1
CDR3aa: ASSKEGGVETQY

j_gene: TRBJ2-1
v_gene: TRBV5-1
CDR3aa: ASSLGADPSYNEQF

j_gene: TRBJ2-1
v_gene: TRBV11-3
CDR3aa: ASMEGRVNEQF

j_gene: TRBJ2-2
v_gene: TRBV7-2
CDR3aa: ASSLNRGGGELF